One and the same sample provided the 5 T cell receptor beta chains below, sequenced in a study of blood T cell repertoires in COVID-19. Using immunoSEQ multiplex PCR, the repertoire was profiled, and TCRdb retains in-frame clones only, with some absent. The sample carries about 240,000 clones, roughly 85% recorded once. Sequenced input: peripheral blood. These receptors were taken from a man between 50 and 59 years old with COVID-19, enrolled during active disease.

The V call is TRBV7-9, the J call TRBJ2-7; the D gene is possibly TRBD2 (6 bases). CDR3 length equals 14 residues. Germline CDR1 reads SEHNR; CDR2 reads FQNEAQ (reference sequence). Trimming shortened V by 3 bases and J by 6 bases, and 15 bases separated the two germline ends. The DNA of the CDR3 is TGTGCCAGCAGCTTGGACGGGAGAACCTCCGAGCAGTACTTC. Residues: CASSLDGRTSEQYF.

The chain is built from TRBV6-6 and TRBJ1-1, with 8 bases identical to TRBD1. The CDR3 loop spans 13 amino acids. Germline V gene lookup returns CDR1 MNHNY and CDR2 SVGAGI (reference sequence). Trimming at V came to 10 bases and at J to 3 bases, leaving 7 bases not matched to a gene. The CDR3 region is CATDDRGDTEAFF. CDR3 nucleotide sequence: TGTGCCACCGACGACAGGGGTGACACTGAAGCTTTCTTT.

The J gene is TRBJ2-7, the V gene TRBV7-9; 7 bases align to TRBD1. V was clipped by 0 bases and J by 6 bases; unmatched bases: 5. Germline lookup yields CDR1 SEHNR and CDR2 FQNEAQ (reference sequence). The CDR3 is 14 residues long. As DNA, the CDR3 is TGTGCCAGCAGCTTAGCGCTGACAGGGCTCGAGCAGTACTTC. It yields the protein CASSLALTGLEQYF.

The chain combines TRBV11-2 with TRBJ1-3; D unclear. Trimming removed 2 bases from V and 7 bases from J, with 9 bases in between. This CDR3 comprises 13 residues. Germline CDR1 SGHAT, CDR2 FQNNGV. This CDR3 reads CASSLNRENTIYF. Written as DNA, the CDR3 is TGTGCCAGCAGCTTAAATCGGGAGAACACCATATATTTT.

This clone came up a few times. This chain uses TRBV24-1 with TRBJ1-6; D perhaps matches TRBD1 (5 bases). Germline values: CDR1 KGHDR, CDR2 SFDVKD. V was trimmed by 4 bases and J by 9 bases, leaving 15 bases between them. The CDR3 loop spans 15 amino acids. CDR3 DNA: TGTGCCACCAGTGAAGGGGCAACTCGAGGTTCACCCCTCCACTTT. It translates to CATSEGATRGSPLHF.